The 14 T cell receptor beta chains listed next were all sequenced from one sample in a study of cytomegalovirus exposure and HLA in healthy donors. This PCR relied on a set of 60 Vbeta primers and 13 Jbeta primers. Method: immunoSEQ multiplex PCR; TCRdb's copy keeps in-frame clones and lacks some. The listing contains roughly 60,000 clones. The sequencing sample was made of PBMCs. The receptors originated from a young woman in good health and CMV-seronegative.

This chain joins TRBV5-4 and TRBJ2-7; D gene uncertain. V lost 2 bases to trimming and J lost 4 bases, with 16 bases between them. Germline CDR1 reads SGHNT; CDR2 reads YYREEE (reference sequence). The CDR3 runs 15 residues. CDR3 amino acids: CASSFSPGQIYEQYF. The CDR3 DNA sequence: TGTGCCAGCAGCTTTTCTCCGGGTCAGATATACGAGCAGTACTTC.

V gene TRBV29-1 combines with J gene TRBJ2-7, with 11 bases lining up with TRBD2. The CDR3 runs to 13 residues. The junction had 5 bases not matched to a gene; V was cut back by 5 bases and J by 5 bases. CDR1 and CDR2 (germline): SQVTM, ANQGSEA. For the CDR3, the DNA is TGCAGCGTTAAGACTAGCGGGATAGACGAGCAGTACTTC. Its protein is CSVKTSGIDEQYF.

This chain links TRBV6-4 with TRBJ2-3; 7 nucleotides line up with TRBD1. This CDR3 is 14 amino acids long. The germline gives CDR1 MRHNA, CDR2 SNTAGT. V lost 0 bases and J lost 4; bases outside the gene matches: 1. The CDR3 spells CASSDSQGADTQYF. Written as DNA, the CDR3 is TGTGCCAGCAGTGACTCGCAGGGGGCAGATACGCAGTATTTT.

V gene TRBV6-5 combines with J gene TRBJ2-2; D remains ambiguous. V gave up 4 bases and J gave up 5 bases, with 5 bases separating them. The CDR3 runs 12 residues. Looked up from germline, CDR1 is MNHEY and CDR2 is SVGAGI. The CDR3: CASSFRTGELFF. CDR3 sequence (DNA): TGTGCCAGCAGTTTTCGTACCGGGGAGCTGTTTTTT.

The chain recombines TRBV5-1 with TRBJ2-1; 7 nucleotides align to TRBD2. CDR1 SGHRS and CDR2 YFSETQ come from the germline V gene. V was pared by 2 bases and J by 5 bases, with 10 bases of the junction left unmatched. The CDR3 is made up of 16 amino acids. The CDR3 sequence is CASSFRSGAINNEQFF. CDR3 coding DNA: TGCGCCAGCAGCTTCCGAAGCGGGGCGATCAACAATGAGCAGTTCTTC. The full variable domain, rest sourced from reference TRBV5-1 and TRBJ2-1, is KAGVTQTPRYLIKTRGQQVTLSCSPISGHRSVSWYQQTPGQGLQFLFEYFSETQRNKGNFPGRFSGRQFSNSRSEMNVSTLELGDSALYLCASSFRSGAINNEQFFGPGTRLTVL.

The chain couples TRBV6-5 to TRBJ2-7, with D possibly TRBD1 on 6 matching bases. The CDR3 contains 14 residues. Trimming pared 5 bases from V and 1 base from J, leaving 12 bases between. The germline CDR1 and CDR2 sequences are MNHEY and SVGAGI. The CDR3 region has the DNA TGTGCCAGCAGTACTTGGACAGAATCCTACGAGCAGTACTTC. Residues: CASSTWTESYEQYF.

The genes are TRBV7-9 and TRBJ2-7; 8 bases match TRBD2. This CDR3 region has 15 residues. The V gene's germline CDR1 is SEHNR and CDR2 FQNEAQ (reference sequence). J gave up 1 base and V 5 bases, and 7 bases lay outside the gene matches. The chain's CDR3 is CASSPRGTRSYEQYF. As DNA, the CDR3 is TGTGCCAGCAGCCCGAGGGGGACTAGGTCCTACGAGCAGTACTTC.

The chain combines TRBV5-4 with TRBJ1-5, with D maybe TRBD1 (6 bases). Germline loops: CDR1 SGHNT, CDR2 YYREEE (reference sequence). Between the trimmed V and J ends, which lost 0 bases and 0 bases, there was a span of 7 bases. There are 15 residues in the CDR3. The CDR3 spells CASSLGDNSNQPQHF. DNA of the CDR3: TGTGCCAGCAGCTTGGGGGACAATAGCAATCAGCCCCAGCATTTT.

J is TRBJ1-6 and V is TRBV14; maybe TRBD1 (5 bases). CDR3 length equals 14 residues. Between the trimmed V and J ends, which lost 2 bases and 9 bases, there was a span of 11 bases. Germline V CDR1 and CDR2: SGHDN, FVKESK. The CDR3 loop is CASSQSTASSPLHF. The DNA for the CDR3 is TGTGCCAGCAGCCAATCGACAGCATCTTCACCCCTCCACTTT.

A word on this clone: An end of the junction differs from the germline gene, which may be a read error. The J gene is TRBJ2-1, the V gene TRBV30, with D perhaps TRBD2 (5 bases). This CDR3 contains 16 residues. Germline V CDR1 and CDR2: GTSNPN, SVGIG (reference sequence). CDR3 coding DNA: TGTGCCTGGACCCTGGGAGTGTCGAGCTCCGACAATGAGCAGTTCTTC. Amino acid sequence: CAWTLGVSSSDNEQFF.

The V call is TRBV2, the J call TRBJ2-6; no clear D. The CDR3 runs 13 residues. V was clipped by 3 bases and J by 3 bases, with 3 bases between them. CDR1 is SNHLY, CDR2 FYNNEI, per germline. The CDR3 is CASSDGGANVLTF. The CDR3 DNA is TGTGCCAGCAGTGACGGTGGGGCCAACGTCCTGACTTTC. The whole variable domain, remainder taken from reference TRBV2 and TRBJ2-6, is EPEVTQTPSHQVTQMGQEVILRCVPISNHLYFYWYRQILGQKVEFLVSFYNNEISEKSEIFDDQFSVERPDGSNFTLKIRSTKLEDSAMYFCASSDGGANVLTFGAGSRLTVL.

The chain recombines TRBV10-3 with TRBJ1-3; D ambiguous. V was shortened by 7 bases and J by 3 bases, with 22 bases between the two germline ends. Germline CDR1 ENHRY, CDR2 SYGVKD. The CDR3 sequence is 17 residues long. The CDR3 loop is CAINPKSLIPFGNTIYF. The CDR3 coding sequence is TGTGCCATCAACCCTAAATCGCTTATACCTTTTGGAAACACCATATATTTT.

This rearrangement joins TRBV11-1 to TRBJ2-5; no clear D gene. Germline V gene data show CDR1 as SGHAT and CDR2 as FQDESV (reference sequence). Deletions cut 1 base from V and 1 base from J, with 7 bases between. CDR3 length: 14 amino acids. The chain's CDR3 is CASSLGSIQETQYF. The CDR3 nucleotides are TGTGCCAGCAGCTTAGGTTCAATCCAAGAGACCCAGTACTTC.

The chain combines TRBV5-1 with TRBJ1-5, with TRBD1 identical over 8 bases. The CDR3 loop spans 14 amino acids. The germline V gene encodes CDR1 SGHRS and CDR2 YFSETQ. V shed 0 bases and J 6 bases; nucleotides not matched to a gene: 2. CDR3 loop: CASSLGQGSQPQHF. Here the CDR3 DNA reads TGCGCCAGCAGCTTGGGACAGGGGAGTCAGCCCCAGCATTTT.